This section outlines one T cell receptor (beta chain) sequence together with its context. This entry is derived from a study of blood T cell repertoires in COVID-19. In the study overall: The origin of the acute and convalescent COVID-19 samples was the United States, Italy and Spain.

This CDR3 comprises 15 residues. The V gene end was trimmed by 5 bases and the J gene end by 5 bases; junction bases not matched to a gene: 9. The V gene's germline CDR1 is SQVTM and CDR2 ANQGSEA. TCRdb's copy holds only in-frame clones and misses some; the assay was immunoSEQ multiplex PCR. The sample comprises 30,000 to 35,000 clones, nearly 80% of which are singletons, and 35% rests with the top ten. This receptor was identified in a man older than 75 with acute or convalescent COVID-19. The chain carries TRBV29-1 and TRBJ2-2, with TRBD1 matching 9 bases. Sequencing was done on a sample of peripheral blood. The CDR3 is CSVRGQGGGTGELFF. The CDR3 DNA reads as TGCAGCGTTCGGGGACAGGGAGGAGGGACCGGGGAGCTGTTTTTT.